Listed here are 29 T cell receptor beta chains from one sample, sequenced in a study of shared clonotypes between healthy human individuals. Assay used: immunoSEQ multiplex PCR; TCRdb lists only in-frame clones, some missing. The table shows over 2 million clones, with about 90% occurring only once. Input material: naive CD4+ T cells from PBMCs. Indicated subset: CD45RA+ positively selected. The receptor set was obtained from a man younger than 35 in good health. Some clones in this sample may be carry-over from other donors' samples.

This clone came up once. The V and J genes are TRBV9 and TRBJ2-1; unclear D gene. Germline loops: CDR1 SGDLS, CDR2 YYNGEE. Deletions cut 3 bases from V and 3 bases from J, with 7 bases between. This CDR3 contains 13 residues. In DNA, the CDR3 is TGTGCCAGCAGCGCCGCTATCTACAATGAGCAGTTCTTC. It yields the protein CASSAAIYNEQFF.

This clone was recorded only once. The J gene is TRBJ2-5, the V gene TRBV6-1, with D tentatively TRBD2 (6 bases). The CDR3 spans 13 residues. Germline V CDR1 and CDR2: MNHNS, SASEGT. Trimming removed 9 bases from V and 7 bases from J, with 18 bases in between. CDR3 nucleotides: TGTGCCAGTACCAACCCCCCCGGGGGGACCCAGTACTTC. Translating it yields CASTNPPGGTQYF.

The rearrangement links TRBV4-2 to TRBJ2-3; the D gene is possibly TRBD2 (6 bases). The CDR3 has 15 amino acids. V shed 0 bases and J shed 5 bases, with 12 bases lying between them. Per the germline V gene, CDR1 is LGHNA and CDR2 is YNFKEQ. This chain's CDR3 is CASSQELLSGDTQYF. CDR3 bases: TGTGCCAGCAGCCAAGAACTACTTAGCGGAGATACGCAGTATTTT.

The genes are TRBV19 and TRBJ2-4; TRBD2 might be the D (6 bases). The CDR3 has 15 amino acids. The germline gives CDR1 LNHDA, CDR2 SQIVND (reference sequence). Trimming took off 10 bases at V and 5 bases at J, with 21 bases between the two ends. The CDR3 region is CATSRGVGMENIQYF. The CDR3 DNA reads as TGTGCCACCTCCCGCGGGGTAGGGATGGAAAACATTCAGTACTTC.

J is TRBJ2-3 and V is TRBV7-6; D is uncertain. Germline CDR1 reads SGHVS; CDR2 reads FNYEAQ. The CDR3 has 16 amino acids. Between the trimmed V and J ends, which lost 7 bases and 1 base, there was a span of 18 bases. CDR3 sequence: CASTAGPGGGTDTQYF. CDR3 bases: TGTGCCAGCACCGCCGGCCCTGGCGGAGGCACAGATACGCAGTATTTT.

The chain couples TRBV18 to TRBJ2-3; the match to TRBD1 covers 7 bases. The junction had 3 bases not matched to a gene; V was cut back by 0 bases and J by 3 bases. The CDR3 runs to 15 residues. Germline V gene lookup returns CDR1 KGHSH and CDR2 LQKENI. The CDR3 protein is CASSPPRQGTDTQYF. In DNA form, the CDR3 reads TGTGCCAGCTCACCACCGCGACAGGGAACAGATACGCAGTATTTT. The whole variable domain, remainder taken from reference TRBV18 and TRBJ2-3, is NAGVMQNPRHLVRRRGQEARLRCSPMKGHSHVYWYRQLPEEGLKFMVYLQKENIIDESGMPKERFSAEFPKEGPSILRIQQVVRGDSAAYFCASSPPRQGTDTQYFGPGTRLTVL.

This rearrangement joins TRBV2 to TRBJ2-7, with 7 bases matching TRBD1. Germline CDR1 is SNHLY and CDR2 is FYNNEI. This CDR3 region has 14 residues. With V trimmed by 6 bases and J by 2 bases, 7 bases remained unmatched. Here the CDR3 DNA reads TGTGCCAGCAGAGTTGCAGACAGGGCCTACGAGCAGTACTTC. Amino acids: CASRVADRAYEQYF. The full variable domain, rest sourced from reference TRBV2 and TRBJ2-7, is EPEVTQTPSHQVTQMGQEVILRCVPISNHLYFYWYRQILGQKVEFLVSFYNNEISEKSEIFDDQFSVERPDGSNFTLKIRSTKLEDSAMYFCASRVADRAYEQYFGPGTRLTVT.

The chain combines TRBV28 with TRBJ1-4; no definite D call. Germline V gives CDR1 MDHEN, CDR2 SYDVKM. The CDR3 is 14 amino acids. Trimming stripped 5 bases from V and 5 bases from J, with 12 bases between. Written as DNA, the CDR3 is TGTGCCAGCAGTGAGGGCCCCTGGAATGAAAAACTGTTTTTT. Translating gives CASSEGPWNEKLFF.

DNA of the CDR3: TGTGCCAGCACCCCTGTCGGCCAGTCCGTAACAGATACGCAGTATTTT. Translating it yields CASTPVGQSVTDTQYF. J is TRBJ2-3 and V is TRBV5-4, with D unresolved. Per the germline V gene, CDR1 is SGHNT and CDR2 is YYREEE (reference sequence). The CDR3 consists of 16 residues. V dropped 6 bases and J dropped 3 bases, with 20 bases sitting between them.

The rearrangement joins TRBV16 to TRBJ2-7, with 11 bases that match TRBD2. CDR3 size: 15 residues. V gave up 3 bases and J gave up 4 bases; unmatched junction bases: 5. Looked up from germline, CDR1 is KGHSY and CDR2 is FQNENV. The CDR3 spells CASSHVGTSGYEQYF. Written as DNA, the CDR3 is TGTGCCAGCAGCCATGTCGGGACTAGCGGATACGAGCAGTACTTC.

The chain employs TRBV18 and TRBJ1-3; TRBD1 is a possible D gene (5 bases). V was pared by 5 bases and J by 0 bases, with 17 bases between. This CDR3 region has 17 residues. Germline CDR1 reads KGHSH; CDR2 reads LQKENI. The CDR3 is CASSTFQGSSSGNTIYF. The CDR3 DNA sequence: TGTGCCAGCTCAACCTTCCAGGGCAGCTCCTCTGGAAACACCATATATTTT.

The CDR3 DNA sequence: TGTGCCAGCAGCCGTGACAGGGGTGAAAAACTGTTTTTT. Translation gives CASSRDRGEKLFF. This chain uses TRBV7-3 with TRBJ1-4, with TRBD1 identical over 8 bases. Germline loops: CDR1 SGHTA, CDR2 FQGTGA. The trim removed 5 bases at V and 7 bases at J, leaving 3 bases unmatched. The CDR3 has 13 amino acids.

The count of this clone is one. The CDR3 loop is CASSHPRQGTAKLFF. For the CDR3, the DNA is TGTGCCAGCAGCCACCCTCGACAGGGAACGGCGAAACTGTTTTTT. The chain uses TRBV14 and TRBJ1-4, with 7 bases that match TRBD1. CDR1 is SGHDN and CDR2 is FVKESK in the germline V gene. The CDR3 length is 15 residues. V was pared by 3 bases and J by 11 bases, with 12 bases of the junction left unmatched.

This rearrangement joins TRBV4-1 to TRBJ1-5, with TRBD1 as a possible D gene (5 bases). V was shortened by 5 bases and J by 3 bases, with 17 bases between the two germline ends. Germline V gives CDR1 MGHRA, CDR2 YSYEKL. The CDR3 covers 16 residues. CDR3 coding DNA: TGCGCCAGCAGCGAGCGTGGGGGACCTGACAATCAGCCCCAGCATTTT. Protein: CASSERGGPDNQPQHF.

This rearrangement joins TRBV7-8 to TRBJ2-3; unclear D gene. The V gene lost 1 base and the J gene lost 6 bases, with 17 bases spanning the gap. This CDR3 is built from 16 residues. CDR1 is SGHVS and CDR2 is FQNEAQ in the germline V gene. The CDR3, as DNA: TGTGCCAGCAGCTTAGTTGGCCTTAGTATGGCGGATACGCAGTATTTT. As protein: CASSLVGLSMADTQYF.

Worth noting for this clone: Other DNA sequences in the sample encode the same CDR3. The chain uses TRBV18 and TRBJ2-2, with 10 nucleotides matching TRBD2. The V and J ends lost 6 bases and 2 bases, in that order; junction bases with no gene match: 6. Per the germline V gene, CDR1 is KGHSH and CDR2 is LQKENI. This CDR3 is built from 16 residues. CDR3 amino acids: CASSPRTSGNTGELFF. The CDR3 DNA sequence: TGTGCCAGCTCTCCCAGGACTAGCGGTAACACCGGGGAGCTGTTTTTT.

The V gene is TRBV18, the J gene TRBJ2-2, with 7 positions matching TRBD1. CDR1 KGHSH and CDR2 LQKENI come from the germline V gene. V lost 6 bases, J lost 2 bases, and 6 bases stayed unmatched. The CDR3 has 15 residues. The CDR3 sequence: CASSKGTANTGELFF. The CDR3 DNA is TGTGCCAGCTCTAAGGGGACAGCAAACACCGGGGAGCTGTTTTTT.

The chain recombines TRBV28 with TRBJ1-1; the D gene is possibly TRBD1 (5 bases). Germline V gene sequence: CDR1 MDHEN, CDR2 SYDVKM. The CDR3 covers 15 residues. The V end was cut by 2 bases, the J end by 1 base, with 11 bases between. CDR3 in amino acids: CASSLPPGQNTEAFF. Here the CDR3 DNA reads TGTGCCAGCAGTTTACCCCCAGGGCAGAACACTGAAGCTTTCTTT.

The rearrangement uses TRBV27 and TRBJ2-3; 7 bases align to TRBD2. CDR1 is MNHEY and CDR2 is SMNVEV in the germline V gene (reference sequence). There are 17 residues in the CDR3. The J segment lost 1 base and the V segment lost 5 bases, leaving 12 bases of the junction unmatched. As DNA, the CDR3 is TGTGCCAGCAGTCGCCTCCCGAGCGGGAAGCGCACAGATACGCAGTATTTT. Translated, it gives CASSRLPSGKRTDTQYF.

The chain is built from TRBV29-1 and TRBJ2-3; TRBD2 matches at 7 bases. The CDR3 length is 12 residues. Germline-derived CDR1 and CDR2 are SQVTM and ANQGSEA. Losses at the gene ends were 4 bases for V and 4 bases for J; bases not matched to a gene: 2. CDR3 residues: CSVVGGSDTQYF. The CDR3 region has the DNA TGCAGCGTTGTGGGGGGGTCAGATACGCAGTATTTT.

The chain links TRBV28 to TRBJ2-2, with D perhaps being TRBD1 or TRBD2 (5 bases each). The ends were cut back, 6 bases at V and 2 bases at J, with 19 bases in the middle. This CDR3 comprises 17 residues. Per the germline V gene, CDR1 is MDHEN and CDR2 is SYDVKM. The CDR3 DNA follows: TGTGCCAGCAGCCGCAACCGGGACGCACGAAACACCGGGGAGCTGTTTTTT. Translating it yields CASSRNRDARNTGELFF.

The chain combines TRBV2 with TRBJ1-2, with D possibly being TRBD1 (5 bases). V was trimmed by 7 bases and J by 3 bases, leaving 15 bases between them. Germline V gives CDR1 SNHLY, CDR2 FYNNEI. This CDR3 comprises 14 residues. CDR3 sequence reads: CASTRTLGDYGYTF. Written as DNA, the CDR3 is TGTGCCAGCACTAGGACCCTGGGGGACTATGGCTACACCTTC.

The chain joins TRBV7-9 to TRBJ1-4, with D unclear. The CDR3 consists of 15 residues. V lost 1 base, J lost 0 bases, and 6 bases lay in between. Germline V lookup: CDR1 SEHNR, CDR2 FQNEAQ (reference sequence). The CDR3 DNA sequence: TGTGCCAGCAGCTTAGGGACCGCAACTAATGAAAAACTGTTTTTT. Amino acids: CASSLGTATNEKLFF.

The V gene is TRBV7-3, the J gene TRBJ2-4; tentatively, D is TRBD2 (5 bases). The CDR3 runs to 14 residues. Deletions cut 5 bases from V and 0 bases from J, with 8 bases between. Germline V CDR1 and CDR2: SGHTA, FQGTGA. CDR3 amino acids: CASSAGGAKNIQYF. The DNA of the CDR3 is TGTGCCAGCAGCGCTGGAGGAGCCAAAAACATTCAGTACTTC.

This clone was seen a few times. This chain joins TRBV6-1 and TRBJ1-1; D gene unclear. From germline, CDR1 is MNHNS and CDR2 SASEGT. The CDR3 is made up of 11 amino acids. Trimming removed 7 bases at V and 0 bases at J, with 3 bases between. DNA for the CDR3: TGTGCCAGCAATGTGAACACTGAAGCTTTCTTT. It yields the protein CASNVNTEAFF.

The rearrangement uses TRBV5-4 and TRBJ2-7, with D possibly matching TRBD2 (6 bases). Germline V gives CDR1 SGHNT, CDR2 YYREEE (reference sequence). The CDR3 is 14 amino acids. The ends were cut back, 4 bases at V and 2 bases at J, with 13 bases in the middle. CDR3 in amino acids: CASSPGLPAYEQYF. CDR3 DNA: TGTGCCAGCAGCCCAGGACTACCCGCCTACGAGCAGTACTTC.

V and J are TRBV11-2 and TRBJ2-3; the D is unclear. The CDR3 contains 15 residues. Trimming shortened V by 0 bases and J by 1 base, and 8 bases separated the two germline ends. Germline V gene data show CDR1 as SGHAT and CDR2 as FQNNGV. In nucleotides, the CDR3 is TGTGCCAGCAGCTTAGATCTTACTCGCACAGATACGCAGTATTTT. Translated: CASSLDLTRTDTQYF.

The chain uses TRBV6-6 and TRBJ2-7, with D maybe TRBD2 (6 bases). V was shortened by 1 base and J by 0 bases, with 7 bases between the two germline ends. Germline CDR1 and CDR2: MNHNY and SVGAGI (reference sequence). The CDR3 contains 14 residues. CDR3 sequence reads: CASSYYGSSYEQYF. The CDR3, as DNA: TGTGCCAGCAGTTACTACGGGAGCTCCTACGAGCAGTACTTC.

This clone has more than one count but fewer than ten. The chain carries TRBV28 and TRBJ2-7; the D gene is possibly TRBD2 (6 bases). The CDR3 extends over 11 amino acids. V dropped 8 bases and J dropped 7 bases, with 12 bases sitting between them. Germline-derived CDR1 and CDR2 are MDHEN and SYDVKM. This chain's CDR3 is CASGGMGEQYF. Here the CDR3 DNA reads TGTGCCAGCGGCGGGATGGGTGAGCAGTACTTC. The complete variable domain, with remaining parts taken from reference TRBV28 and TRBJ2-7, reads DVKVTQSSRYLVKRTGEKVFLECVQDMDHENMFWYRQDPGLGLRLIYFSYDVKMKEKGDIPEGYSVSREKKERFSLILESASTNQTSMYLCASGGMGEQYFGPGTRLTVT.